These T cell receptor beta chains were read from a single sample in a study of blood T cell repertoires in COVID-19. Profiled with immunoSEQ multiplex PCR; TCRdb holds only in-frame clones, not every one. This repertoire shows hundreds of thousands of clones, about 85% found once; its top ten account for under 3%. The sample consisted of PBMCs or T cells enriched from blood (not recorded which). The receptors were sampled from a woman aged 50 to 65 who had recovered from COVID-19. CDR3s include the opening cysteine and the closing phenylalanine or tryptophan. D genes are given only for firm matches. Only part of the rows carry a size: once, few, many, or a class if the clone is expanded.

J	size	V	D	CDR3	DNA
TRBJ2-7	NA	TRBV5-5	TRBD2	CASSLTSGSRYEQYF	TGTGCCAGCAGCTTGACTAGCGGGAGTCGTTACGAGCAGTACTTC
TRBJ2-7	NA	TRBV4-3	TRBD1	CASSQSTGNPYEQYF	TGCGCCAGCAGCCAATCGACAGGGAATCCCTACGAGCAGTACTTC
TRBJ1-1	NA	TRBV6-5	TRBD1	CASSYGDREEAFF	TGTGCCAGCAGTTACGGCGACAGGGAGGAAGCTTTCTTT
TRBJ2-7	NA	TRBV28	TRBD1	CASSSGTALYEQYF	TGTGCCAGCAGCTCCGGGACAGCTCTCTACGAGCAGTACTTC
TRBJ1-1	NA	TRBV12-3/TRBV12-4	NA	CASSLQGEAFF	TGTGCCAGCAGTTTACAGGGAGAAGCTTTCTTT
TRBJ1-1	NA	TRBV6-1	NA	CASSEARYREAFF	TGTGCCAGCAGTGAAGCGCGTTACAGGGAAGCTTTCTTT
TRBJ1-3	NA	TRBV7-9	NA	CASSFQRVLSGNTIYF	TGTGCCAGCAGCTTCCAGAGGGTCCTCTCTGGAAACACCATATATTTT
TRBJ1-4	NA	TRBV7-9	TRBD1	CASSSTSGTGVPNEKLFF	TGTGCCAGCAGCTCGACCAGCGGGACAGGGGTTCCTAATGAAAAACTGTTTTTT
TRBJ1-5	NA	TRBV18	NA	CASSPLAGLNQPQHF	TGTGCCAGCTCACCATTGGCAGGACTCAATCAGCCCCAGCATTTT
TRBJ2-3	NA	TRBV19	NA	CATLAADTSTDTQYF	TGTGCCACGCTGGCGGCGGATACTAGCACAGATACGCAGTATTTT
TRBJ1-5	NA	TRBV19	NA	CASMSSFYQPQHF	TGTGCCAGTATGTCCAGTTTTTATCAGCCCCAGCATTTT
TRBJ2-7	NA	TRBV19	NA	CASSMGSGNSYEQYF	TGTGCCAGTAGTATGGGGAGCGGAAACTCCTACGAGCAGTACTTC
TRBJ1-2	NA	TRBV2	NA	CASSQTGYGYTF	TGTGCCAGCAGTCAAACAGGGTATGGCTACACCTTC
TRBJ1-5	NA	TRBV2	TRBD1	CASSFLQGANQPQHF	TGTGCCAGCAGTTTTTTACAGGGGGCGAATCAGCCCCAGCATTTT
TRBJ1-1	NA	TRBV6-5	NA	CASRSTQGRNTEAFF	TGTGCCAGCAGAAGCACTCAGGGGAGGAACACTGAAGCTTTCTTT
TRBJ1-1	NA	TRBV2	TRBD1	CASSGTGGPTEAFF	TGTGCCAGCAGCGGGACAGGGGGACCCACTGAAGCTTTCTTT
TRBJ2-3	NA	TRBV2	NA	CASSVRGASTDTQYF	TGTGCCAGCAGTGTTCGGGGAGCTAGCACAGATACGCAGTATTTT
TRBJ2-1	NA	TRBV4-1	NA	CASSQDGARYYNEQFF	TGCGCCAGCAGCCAGGATGGGGCCCGATACTACAATGAGCAGTTCTTC
TRBJ2-5	NA	TRBV7-9	NA	CASSPRHPQETQYF	TGTGCCAGCAGCCCCCGACATCCCCAAGAGACCCAGTACTTC
TRBJ1-1	many	TRBV5-1	TRBD1	CASSLTGGLVEAFF	TGCGCCAGCAGCTTGACAGGGGGCTTGGTTGAAGCTTTCTTT
TRBJ1-6	NA	TRBV5-6	NA	CASSLAGVNSPLHF	TGTGCCAGCAGCTTGGCCGGGGTGAATTCACCCCTCCACTTT
TRBJ1-5	NA	TRBV7-2	TRBD1	CASSSWDRPDQPQHF	TGTGCCAGCAGCTCATGGGACAGGCCTGATCAGCCCCAGCATTTT
TRBJ2-3	NA	TRBV10-1	TRBD2	CASSERLAGGTDTQYF	TGCGCCAGCAGTGAAAGACTAGCGGGGGGCACAGATACGCAGTATTTT
TRBJ1-5	NA	TRBV19	NA	CASKNFGGDSNQPQHF	TGTGCCAGCAAAAACTTTGGCGGGGATAGCAATCAGCCCCAGCATTTT
TRBJ1-1	NA	TRBV25-1	TRBD1	CASSAERTGTAFF	TGTGCCAGCAGTGCGGAAAGGACAGGGACGGCTTTCTTT
TRBJ2-7	NA	TRBV7-2	NA	CASSPGGLSSYEQYF	TGTGCCAGCAGCCCAGGAGGTCTCAGCTCCTACGAGCAGTACTTC
TRBJ2-2	NA	TRBV5-1	NA	CASSSPRTARTNTGELFF	TGCGCCAGCAGCTCCCCACGGACAGCTAGGACGAACACCGGGGAGCTGTTTTTT
TRBJ2-2	NA	TRBV5-8	TRBD1	CASSSPYGTEDTGELFF	TGTGCCAGCAGCTCGCCTTACGGGACAGAAGACACCGGGGAGCTGTTTTTT
TRBJ2-3	NA	TRBV29-1	TRBD2	CSVPPTRVAGPGTQYF	TGCAGCGTCCCCCCGACGAGGGTAGCGGGTCCCGGTACGCAGTATTTT
TRBJ1-2	NA	TRBV30	NA	CAWALAGTYYGYTF	TGTGCCTGGGCCCTCGCCGGGACATACTATGGCTACACCTTC
TRBJ2-3	NA	TRBV11-2	TRBD1	CASSPRTGGTDTQYF	TGTGCCAGCAGCCCTAGGACAGGTGGCACAGATACGCAGTATTTT
TRBJ2-5	NA	TRBV30	NA	CAWSVQGSETQYF	TGTGCCTGGAGTGTACAAGGGAGTGAGACCCAGTACTTC
TRBJ2-5	NA	TRBV18	TRBD1	CASARPGQVQETQYF	TGTGCCAGCGCGAGACCGGGACAGGTCCAAGAGACCCAGTACTTC
TRBJ1-5	NA	TRBV6-1	TRBD1	CASSAPWGTGVTSSQHF	TGTGCCAGCAGTGCACCGTGGGGGACAGGGGTTACCTCGTCCCAGCATTTT
TRBJ2-3	NA	TRBV4-1	NA	CASSQGSGTSTDTQYF	TGCGCCAGCAGCCAAGGGAGCGGTACTAGCACAGATACGCAGTATTTT
TRBJ1-5	NA	TRBV28	NA	CASSLKRQPQHF	TGTGCCAGCAGTTTAAAGCGGCAGCCCCAGCATTTT
TRBJ2-3	NA	TRBV6-2/TRBV6-3	TRBD1	CASSPTGTGSADTQYF	TGTGCCAGCAGCCCCACCGGGACAGGGTCGGCAGATACGCAGTATTTT
TRBJ2-3	NA	TRBV18	NA	CASSPTGTNIDTQYF	TGTGCCAGCTCACCGACTGGAACGAACATAGATACGCAGTATTTT
TRBJ1-4	many	TRBV5-1	TRBD1	CASSAYRGVDEKLFF	TGCGCCAGCAGCGCATACAGGGGGGTAGATGAAAAACTGTTTTTT
TRBJ1-4	NA	TRBV5-1	NA	CASSLEEPNEKLFF	TGCGCCAGCAGCTTGGAGGAGCCTAATGAAAAACTGTTTTTT
TRBJ2-4	NA	TRBV6-5	NA	CATYSLAKNIQYF	TGTGCCACTTATTCCTTAGCCAAAAACATTCAGTACTTC
TRBJ1-1	NA	TRBV9	NA	CASSVLENTEAFF	TGTGCCAGCAGCGTATTAGAGAACACTGAAGCTTTCTTT
TRBJ1-6	once	TRBV5-6	NA	CASSAGIRSYNSPLHF	TGTGCCAGCAGCGCCGGGATTCGATCCTATAATTCACCCCTCCACTTT
TRBJ1-4	once	TRBV7-9	NA	CASSLALWEDEKLFF	TGTGCCAGCAGCTTAGCCCTCTGGGAGGATGAAAAACTGTTTTTT
TRBJ2-1	once	TRBV19	TRBD2	CASSIGVLAGGYNEQFF	TGTGCCAGTAGTATAGGTGTTTTAGCGGGAGGGTACAATGAGCAGTTCTTC
TRBJ1-1	NA	TRBV19	NA	CASSTGGGETEAFF	TGTGCCAGTAGTACGGGGGGAGGAGAGACTGAAGCTTTCTTT
TRBJ2-6	NA	TRBV27	NA	CASTSGGANVLTF	TGTGCCAGCACATCGGGGGGGGCCAACGTCCTGACTTTC
TRBJ2-1	NA	TRBV7-2	NA	CASSATYYEQFF	TGTGCCAGCAGCGCCACTTACTATGAGCAGTTCTTC
TRBJ2-1	NA	TRBV6-1	TRBD2	CASSEGLAGKVEQFF	TGTGCCAGCAGTGAAGGGCTAGCGGGAAAGGTTGAGCAGTTCTTC
TRBJ2-4	NA	TRBV7-2	NA	CASSRTGLLAKNIQYF	TGTGCCAGCAGTCGTACAGGGTTATTAGCCAAAAACATTCAGTACTTC
TRBJ2-5	NA	TRBV19	NA	CASSSPGIETQYF	TGTGCCAGTAGCTCCCCGGGGATTGAGACCCAGTACTTC
TRBJ2-3	few	TRBV25-1	NA	CASSEGTSSTDTQYF	TGTGCCAGCAGTGAAGGTACTAGCTCCACAGATACGCAGTATTTT
TRBJ1-2	NA	TRBV6-5	TRBD1	CASSTGTGSDYGYTF	TGTGCCAGCAGCACCGGGACAGGGTCAGACTATGGCTACACCTTC